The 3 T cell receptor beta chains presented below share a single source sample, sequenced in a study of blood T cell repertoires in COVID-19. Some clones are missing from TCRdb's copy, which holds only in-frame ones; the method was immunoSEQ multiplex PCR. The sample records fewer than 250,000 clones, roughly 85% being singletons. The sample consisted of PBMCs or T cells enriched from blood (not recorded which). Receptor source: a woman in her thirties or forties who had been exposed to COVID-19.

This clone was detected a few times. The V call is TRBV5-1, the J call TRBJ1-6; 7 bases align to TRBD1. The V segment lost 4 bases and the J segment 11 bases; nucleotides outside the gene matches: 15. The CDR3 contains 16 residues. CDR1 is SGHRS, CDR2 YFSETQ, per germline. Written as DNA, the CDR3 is TGCGCCAGCAGCGCGAGCGACAGGGATTCTAAACCACCCCTCCACTTT. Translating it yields CASSASDRDSKPPLHF. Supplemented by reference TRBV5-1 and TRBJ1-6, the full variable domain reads KAGVTQTPRYLIKTRGQQVTLSCSPISGHRSVSWYQQTPGQGLQFLFEYFSETQRNKGNFPGRFSGRQFSNSRSEMNVSTLELGDSALYLCASSASDRDSKPPLHFGNGTRLTVT.

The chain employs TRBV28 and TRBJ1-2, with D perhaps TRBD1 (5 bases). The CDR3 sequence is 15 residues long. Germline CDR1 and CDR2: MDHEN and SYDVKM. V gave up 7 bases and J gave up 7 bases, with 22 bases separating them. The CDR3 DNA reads TGTGCCAGCACCTCCGTGGGCAGGGTGATCTCTGGCTACACCTTC. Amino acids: CASTSVGRVISGYTF.

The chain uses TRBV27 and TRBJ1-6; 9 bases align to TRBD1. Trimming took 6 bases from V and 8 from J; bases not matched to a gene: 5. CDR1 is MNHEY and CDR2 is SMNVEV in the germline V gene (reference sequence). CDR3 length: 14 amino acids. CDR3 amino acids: CASRIQGAYSPLHF. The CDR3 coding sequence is TGTGCCAGCAGAATACAGGGGGCTTATTCACCCCTCCACTTT.